Each of the 5 T cell receptor beta chains below was sequenced from the same sample in a study of blood T cell repertoires in COVID-19 (dated by TCRdb to the early 2020s). Receptor libraries were prepared by the immunoSEQ multiplex PCR assay. Here the immuneACCESS table is served through TCRdb, limited to in-frame sequences with V and J called. Missing clones are a known gap in these copies; in checked studies unresolved V genes cover under half, and the rest lacks a known reason. The sample table holds roughly 160,000 clones, of which approximately 84% were seen once. Of the sample, roughly 7% is held by the ten largest clones. The sample comprised PBMCs or T cells enriched from blood (not recorded which). These receptors were obtained from a woman between 50 and 59 years old who had recovered from COVID-19.

CDR3 in amino acids: CASTGLNTEAFF. The CDR3 DNA is TGTGCCAGCACAGGGCTGAACACTGAAGCTTTCTTT. This chain joins TRBV11-2 and TRBJ1-1, with D possibly matching TRBD1 (5 bases). V lost 7 bases and J 0 bases, leaving 6 bases between the germline ends. CDR1 is SGHAT, CDR2 FQNNGV, per germline. The CDR3 sequence is 12 residues long. Variable domain in full (rest from reference TRBV11-2 and TRBJ1-1): EAGVAQSPRYKIIEKRQSVAFWCNPISGHATLYWYQQILGQGPKLLIQFQNNGVVDDSQLPKDRFSAERLKGVDSTLKIQPAKLEDSAVYLCASTGLNTEAFFGQGTRLTVV.

The rearrangement joins TRBV4-3 to TRBJ1-1; D call uncertain. Trimming left V 1 base short and J 4 bases short, with 7 bases between. Germline V gives CDR1 LGHNA, CDR2 YSLEER. There are 13 residues in the CDR3. The CDR3 nucleotides read TGCGCCAGCAGCCAAGTTCCCGGCACTGAAGCTTTCTTT. It yields the protein CASSQVPGTEAFF.

J is TRBJ1-5 and V is TRBV2; D remains unclear. V shed 6 bases and J shed 1 base, with 10 bases lying between them. The germline V gene encodes CDR1 SNHLY and CDR2 FYNNEI. The CDR3 is 14 amino acids. The CDR3: CASSQEGSNQPQHF. CDR3 bases: TGTGCCAGCAGCCAGGAAGGCAGCAATCAGCCCCAGCATTTT.

The V gene is TRBV4-1, the J gene TRBJ2-1, with TRBD2 matching over 9 bases. The CDR3 is 16 amino acids. Germline CDR1 is MGHRA and CDR2 is YSYEKL. J was trimmed by 6 bases and V by 6 bases; bases with no gene match: 12. In DNA, the CDR3 is TGCGCCAGCAGTATAGCCACGGGACTAGCACTCAATGAGCAGTTCTTC. It is translated as CASSIATGLALNEQFF.

This chain connects TRBV7-6 to TRBJ2-4; 15 bases match TRBD2. The germline V gene has CDR1 SGHVS and CDR2 FNYEAQ. Trimming at V came to 4 bases and at J to 2 bases, leaving 3 bases not matched to a gene. The CDR3 has 17 residues. The DNA of the CDR3 is TGTGCCAGCAGCTCGGGACTAGCGGGAGGATCCAAAAACATTCAGTACTTC. Encoded protein: CASSSGLAGGSKNIQYF. The complete variable domain, with remaining parts taken from reference TRBV7-6 and TRBJ2-4, reads GAGVSQSPRYKVTKRGQDVALRCDPISGHVSLYWYRQALGQGPEFLTYFNYEAQQDKSGLPNDRFSAERPEGSISTLTIQRTEQRDSAMYRCASSSGLAGGSKNIQYFGAGTRLSVL.